Below are 8 T cell receptor beta chains sequenced from a single sample in a study of T cell responses to AZD1222 COVID-19 vaccine. Clones were sequenced by immunoSEQ multiplex PCR, and TCRdb holds only the in-frame ones, with some missing. Of around 140,000 clones listed, around nine tenths are singletons. This material consisted of peripheral blood, taken on day 0 of AZD1222 vaccination. The receptors shown here come from an adult in good health.

The chain carries TRBV19 and TRBJ1-2; D is perhaps TRBD1 (5 bases). This CDR3 region has 14 residues. Germline CDR1 LNHDA, CDR2 SQIVND (reference sequence). The V gene lost 4 bases and the J gene lost 0 bases, with 9 bases spanning the gap. The CDR3 loop reads CASSRDGANYGYTF. For the CDR3, the DNA is TGTGCCAGTAGTAGGGACGGAGCTAACTATGGCTACACCTTC.

This clone was observed once. V and J are TRBV30 and TRBJ1-1; D is unresolved. V lost 0 bases and J lost 5, with 7 bases in between. The CDR3 runs to 12 residues. CDR1 and CDR2 from the germline V gene are GTSNPN and SVGIG (reference sequence). This CDR3 reads CAWSVSGTEAFF. CDR3 DNA sequence: TGTGCCTGGAGTGTAAGTGGTACTGAAGCTTTCTTT.

V usage is TRBV27 and J usage is TRBJ1-6, with D tentatively TRBD1 (5 bases). CDR1 is MNHEY, CDR2 SMNVEV, per germline (reference sequence). V lost 5 bases, J lost 3 bases, and 8 bases lay in between. The CDR3 has 14 residues. The CDR3 loop reads CASSTGGYNSPLHF. In nucleotides, the CDR3 is TGTGCCAGCAGTACCGGGGGCTATAATTCACCCCTCCACTTT.

This clone appeared once. The gene calls are TRBV14 and TRBJ1-6, with TRBD1 as a possible D gene (5 bases). Germline CDR1 reads SGHDN; CDR2 reads FVKESK. This CDR3 comprises 15 residues. V was clipped by 3 bases and J by 5 bases, with 11 bases between them. The CDR3 DNA follows: TGTGCCAGCAGCCAGGGGCTTCGGGATAATTCACCCCTCCACTTT. Translated: CASSQGLRDNSPLHF.

The gene calls are TRBV9 and TRBJ2-5, with a possible D match to TRBD2 (6 bases). The CDR3 is 16 residues long. Per the germline V gene, CDR1 is SGDLS and CDR2 is YYNGEE. The ends were cut back, 0 bases at V and 1 base at J, with 13 bases in the middle. The CDR3 spells CASSVGASAFQETQYF. CDR3 coding DNA: TGTGCCAGCAGCGTAGGAGCTAGCGCTTTCCAAGAGACCCAGTACTTC.

The rearrangement links TRBV24-1 to TRBJ1-1, with TRBD1 as a possible D gene (5 bases). CDR3 size: 13 residues. Trimming cost V 3 bases and J 3 bases, with 7 bases left between them. Per germline, CDR1 KGHDR and CDR2 SFDVKD. Written as DNA, the CDR3 is TGTGCCACCAGTGATGGGGGGTACACTGAAGCTTTCTTT. It encodes CATSDGGYTEAFF.

This chain links TRBV7-6 with TRBJ2-7; the match to TRBD1 covers 10 bases. Germline trimming cut 5 bases from V and 4 bases from J; bases unmatched to any gene: 8. CDR1 and CDR2 (germline): SGHVS, FNYEAQ. The CDR3 has 15 amino acids. CDR3 sequence reads: CASSLRTGGEYEQYF. CDR3 DNA sequence: TGTGCCAGCAGCCTCAGGACAGGGGGGGAATACGAGCAGTACTTC.

V gene TRBV11-2 combines with J gene TRBJ1-4; 9 bases agree with TRBD1. This CDR3 has 14 amino acids. V shed 6 bases and J 8 bases; nucleotides not matched to a gene: 7. Germline CDR1 reads SGHAT; CDR2 reads FQNNGV. In nucleotides, the CDR3 is TGTGCCAGCAGTACACAGGGGGCGAGGGAAAAACTGTTTTTT. It encodes CASSTQGAREKLFF.